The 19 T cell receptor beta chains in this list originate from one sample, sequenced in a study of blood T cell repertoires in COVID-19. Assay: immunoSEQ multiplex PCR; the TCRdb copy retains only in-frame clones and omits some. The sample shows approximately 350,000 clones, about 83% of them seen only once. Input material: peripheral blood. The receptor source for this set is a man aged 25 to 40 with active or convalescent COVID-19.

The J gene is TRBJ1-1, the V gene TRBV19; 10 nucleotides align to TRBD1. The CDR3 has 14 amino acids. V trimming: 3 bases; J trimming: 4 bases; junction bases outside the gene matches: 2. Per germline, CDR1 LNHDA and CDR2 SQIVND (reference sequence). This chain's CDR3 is CASSMGQGSTEAFF. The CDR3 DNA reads TGTGCCAGTAGTATGGGACAGGGGAGCACTGAAGCTTTCTTT.

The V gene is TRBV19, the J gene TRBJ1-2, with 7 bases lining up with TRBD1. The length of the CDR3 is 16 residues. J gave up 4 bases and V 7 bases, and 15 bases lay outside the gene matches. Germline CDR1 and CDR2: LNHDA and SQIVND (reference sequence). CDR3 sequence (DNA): TGTGCCAGTACCACAGACGGGACAGATCCCTTCTATGGCTACACCTTC. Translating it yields CASTTDGTDPFYGYTF.

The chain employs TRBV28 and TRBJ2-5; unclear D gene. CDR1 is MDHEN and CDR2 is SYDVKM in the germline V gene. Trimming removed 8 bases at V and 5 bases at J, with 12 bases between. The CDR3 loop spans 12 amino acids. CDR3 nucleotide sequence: TGTGCCAGCCGTTCCCCTCCTGAGACCCAGTACTTC. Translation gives CASRSPPETQYF.

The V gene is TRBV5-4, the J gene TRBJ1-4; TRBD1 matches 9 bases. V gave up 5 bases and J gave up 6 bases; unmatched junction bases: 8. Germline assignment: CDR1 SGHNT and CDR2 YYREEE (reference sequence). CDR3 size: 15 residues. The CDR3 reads CASSSGGQGDEKLFF. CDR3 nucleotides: TGTGCCAGCAGTTCCGGGGGACAGGGTGATGAAAAACTGTTTTTT.

The CDR3 reads CSVTGLLNTEAFF. CDR3 in DNA: TGCAGCGTTACGGGTTTATTAAACACTGAAGCTTTCTTT. The chain has TRBV29-1 and TRBJ1-1; no definite D call. The V end lost 5 bases, the J end lost 2 bases, and 12 bases lay between the germline ends. There are 13 residues in the CDR3. The germline V gene encodes CDR1 SQVTM and CDR2 ANQGSEA.

CDR3 sequence (DNA): TGTGCCAGCAGTGACCGGGACACCTCCTACGAGCAGTACTTC. Translation: CASSDRDTSYEQYF. This chain joins TRBV25-1 and TRBJ2-7, with a possible D match to TRBD1 (6 bases). The germline V gene encodes CDR1 MGHDK and CDR2 SYGVNS. The CDR3 consists of 14 residues. The ends were cut back, 3 bases at V and 0 bases at J, with 9 bases in the middle.

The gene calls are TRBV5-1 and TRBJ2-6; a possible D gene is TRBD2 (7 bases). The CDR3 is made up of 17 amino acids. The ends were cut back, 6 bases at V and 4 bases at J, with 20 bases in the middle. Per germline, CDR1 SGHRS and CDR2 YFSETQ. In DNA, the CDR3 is TGCGCCAGCACCCCCTGGGGGGGCATGGGGGGGGCCAACGTCCTGACTTTC. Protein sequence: CASTPWGGMGGANVLTF.

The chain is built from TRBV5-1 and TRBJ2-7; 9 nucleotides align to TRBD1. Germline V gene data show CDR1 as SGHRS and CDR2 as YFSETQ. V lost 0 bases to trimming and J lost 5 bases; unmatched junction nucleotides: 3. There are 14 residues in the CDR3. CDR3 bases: TGCGCCAGCAGCTTGGTTGGGACAGGGAACGAGCAGTACTTC. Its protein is CASSLVGTGNEQYF.

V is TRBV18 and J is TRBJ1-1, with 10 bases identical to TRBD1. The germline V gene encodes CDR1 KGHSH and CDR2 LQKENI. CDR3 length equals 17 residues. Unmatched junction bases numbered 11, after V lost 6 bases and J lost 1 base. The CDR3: CASSPDRGGVSNTEAFF. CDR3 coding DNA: TGTGCCAGCTCCCCGGACAGGGGGGGGGTTTCGAACACTGAAGCTTTCTTT. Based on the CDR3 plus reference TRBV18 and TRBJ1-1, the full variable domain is NAGVMQNPRHLVRRRGQEARLRCSPMKGHSHVYWYRQLPEEGLKFMVYLQKENIIDESGMPKERFSAEFPKEGPSILRIQQVVRGDSAAYFCASSPDRGGVSNTEAFFGQGTRLTVV.

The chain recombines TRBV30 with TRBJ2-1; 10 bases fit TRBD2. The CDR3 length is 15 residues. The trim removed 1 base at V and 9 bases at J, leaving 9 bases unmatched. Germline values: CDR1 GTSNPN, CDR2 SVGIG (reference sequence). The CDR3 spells CAWSEGLALLGEQFF. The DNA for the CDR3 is TGTGCCTGGAGTGAGGGACTAGCGCTATTAGGTGAGCAGTTCTTC.

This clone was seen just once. In nucleotides, the CDR3 is TGTGCCAGCAGCTTAAATGCGGGAGGGATGGGTGAGCAGTTCTTC. Translation: CASSLNAGGMGEQFF. The rearrangement links TRBV7-3 to TRBJ2-1; 9 bases line up with TRBD2. Trimming at V came to 1 base and at J to 9 bases, leaving 7 bases not matched to a gene. There are 15 residues in the CDR3. Per germline, CDR1 SGHTA and CDR2 FQGTGA.

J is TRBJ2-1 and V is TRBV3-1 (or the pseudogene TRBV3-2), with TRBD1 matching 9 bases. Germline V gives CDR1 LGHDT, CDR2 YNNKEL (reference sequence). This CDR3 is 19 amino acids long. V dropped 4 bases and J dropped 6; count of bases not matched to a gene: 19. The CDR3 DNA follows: TGTGCCAGCAGCCGACACAGGGGGCCTGGGACAGGTGCTTCCAATGAGCAGTTCTTC. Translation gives CASSRHRGPGTGASNEQFF.

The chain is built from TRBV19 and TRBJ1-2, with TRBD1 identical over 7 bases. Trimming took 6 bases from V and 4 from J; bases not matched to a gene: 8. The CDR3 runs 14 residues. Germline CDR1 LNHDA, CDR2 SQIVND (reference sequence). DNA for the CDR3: TGTGCCAGTAGCATGACAGGGACCGGCTATGGCTACACCTTC. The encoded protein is CASSMTGTGYGYTF.

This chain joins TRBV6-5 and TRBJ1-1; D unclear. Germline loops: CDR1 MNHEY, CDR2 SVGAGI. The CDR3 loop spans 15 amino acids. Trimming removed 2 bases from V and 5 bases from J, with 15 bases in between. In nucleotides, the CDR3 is TGTGCCAGCAGTTACCCCGGGATGAAGGAAACTGAAGCTTTCTTT. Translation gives CASSYPGMKETEAFF.

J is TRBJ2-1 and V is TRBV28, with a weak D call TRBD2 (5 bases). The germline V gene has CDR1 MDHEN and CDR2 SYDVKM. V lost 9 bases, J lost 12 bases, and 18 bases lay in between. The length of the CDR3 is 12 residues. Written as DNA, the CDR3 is TGTGCCAGTTGGGCCAGAGGGAGTGGGCAGTTCTTC. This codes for CASWARGSGQFF.

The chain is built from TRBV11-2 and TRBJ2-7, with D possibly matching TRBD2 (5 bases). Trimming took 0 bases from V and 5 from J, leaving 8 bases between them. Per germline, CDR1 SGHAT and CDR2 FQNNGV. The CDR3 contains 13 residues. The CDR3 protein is CASSLDLRDEQYF. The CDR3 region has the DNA TGTGCCAGCAGCTTAGATCTGCGGGACGAGCAGTACTTC.

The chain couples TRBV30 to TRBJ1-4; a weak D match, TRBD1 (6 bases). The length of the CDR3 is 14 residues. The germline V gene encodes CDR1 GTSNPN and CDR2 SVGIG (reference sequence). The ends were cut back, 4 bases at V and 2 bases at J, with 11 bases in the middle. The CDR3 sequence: CAWKQGGTNEKLFF. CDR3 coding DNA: TGTGCCTGGAAACAGGGTGGCACTAATGAAAAACTGTTTTTT.

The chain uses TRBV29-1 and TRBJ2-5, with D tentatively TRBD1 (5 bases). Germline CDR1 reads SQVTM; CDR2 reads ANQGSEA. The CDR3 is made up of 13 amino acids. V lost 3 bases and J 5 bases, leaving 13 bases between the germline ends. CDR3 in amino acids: CSVEVRGGETQYF. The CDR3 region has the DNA TGCAGCGTTGAGGTAAGGGGTGGGGAGACCCAGTACTTC.

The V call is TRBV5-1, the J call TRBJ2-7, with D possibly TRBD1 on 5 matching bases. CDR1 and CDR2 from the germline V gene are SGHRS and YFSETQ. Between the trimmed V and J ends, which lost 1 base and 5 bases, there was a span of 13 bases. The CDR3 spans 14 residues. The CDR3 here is CASSLPRASDEQYF. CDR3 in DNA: TGCGCCAGCAGCTTGCCCAGGGCTTCCGACGAGCAGTACTTC.